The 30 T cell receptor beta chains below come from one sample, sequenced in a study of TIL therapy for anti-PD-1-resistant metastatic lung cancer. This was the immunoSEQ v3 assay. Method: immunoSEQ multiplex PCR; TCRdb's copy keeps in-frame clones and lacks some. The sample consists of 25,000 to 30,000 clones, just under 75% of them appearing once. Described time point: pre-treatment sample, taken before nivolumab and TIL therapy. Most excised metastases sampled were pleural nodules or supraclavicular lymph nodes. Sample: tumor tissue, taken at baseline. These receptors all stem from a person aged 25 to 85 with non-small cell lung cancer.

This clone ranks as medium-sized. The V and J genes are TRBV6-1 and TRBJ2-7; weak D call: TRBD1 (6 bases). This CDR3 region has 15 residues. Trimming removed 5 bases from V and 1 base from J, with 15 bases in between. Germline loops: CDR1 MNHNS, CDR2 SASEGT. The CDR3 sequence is CASSPTSTGSYEQYF. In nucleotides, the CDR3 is TGTGCCAGCAGTCCCACATCGACAGGTTCCTACGAGCAGTACTTC.

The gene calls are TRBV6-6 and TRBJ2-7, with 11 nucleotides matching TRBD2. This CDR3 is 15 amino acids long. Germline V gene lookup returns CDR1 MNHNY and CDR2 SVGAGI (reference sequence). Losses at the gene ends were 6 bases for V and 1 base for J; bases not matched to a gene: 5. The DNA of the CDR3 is TGTGCCAGCAGGCATACTAGCGGGGGTTCCTACGAGCAGTACTTC. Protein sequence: CASRHTSGGSYEQYF.

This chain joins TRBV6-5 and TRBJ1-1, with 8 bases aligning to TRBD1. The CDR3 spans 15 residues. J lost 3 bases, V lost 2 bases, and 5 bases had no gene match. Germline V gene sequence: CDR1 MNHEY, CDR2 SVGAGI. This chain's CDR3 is CASSYQGAVDTEAFF. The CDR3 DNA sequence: TGTGCCAGCAGTTACCAGGGGGCGGTGGACACTGAAGCTTTCTTT.

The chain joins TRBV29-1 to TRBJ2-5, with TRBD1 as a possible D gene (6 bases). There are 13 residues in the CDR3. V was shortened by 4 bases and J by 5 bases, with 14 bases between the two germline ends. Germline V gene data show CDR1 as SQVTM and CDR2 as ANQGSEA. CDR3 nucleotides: TGCAGCGTTGTGGGGACACCGATGGAGACCCAGTACTTC. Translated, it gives CSVVGTPMETQYF.

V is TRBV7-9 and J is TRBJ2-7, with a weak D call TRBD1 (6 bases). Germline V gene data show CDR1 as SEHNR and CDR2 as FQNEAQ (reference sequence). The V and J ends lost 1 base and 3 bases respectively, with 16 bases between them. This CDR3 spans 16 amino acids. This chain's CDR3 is CASSLVRRTEVYEQYF. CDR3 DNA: TGTGCCAGCAGCTTAGTCCGGAGGACAGAAGTCTACGAGCAGTACTTC.

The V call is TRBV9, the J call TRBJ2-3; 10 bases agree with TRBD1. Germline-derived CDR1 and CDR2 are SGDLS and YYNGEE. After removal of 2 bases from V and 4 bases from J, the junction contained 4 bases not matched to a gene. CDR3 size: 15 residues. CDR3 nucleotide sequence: TGTGCCAGCAGCGTCCGGACAGGGGGATCAGATACGCAGTATTTT. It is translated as CASSVRTGGSDTQYF.

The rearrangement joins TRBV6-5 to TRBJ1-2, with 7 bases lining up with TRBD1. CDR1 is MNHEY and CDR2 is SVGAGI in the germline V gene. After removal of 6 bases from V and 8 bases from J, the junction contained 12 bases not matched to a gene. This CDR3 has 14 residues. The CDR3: CASSPPGQVGGYTF. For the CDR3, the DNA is TGTGCCAGCAGCCCGCCCGGACAGGTGGGGGGCTACACCTTC.

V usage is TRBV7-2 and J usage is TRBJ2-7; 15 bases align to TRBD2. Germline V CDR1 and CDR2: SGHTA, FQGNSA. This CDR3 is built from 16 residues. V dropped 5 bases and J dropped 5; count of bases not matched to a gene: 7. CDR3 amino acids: CASSLRTSGGAHEQYF. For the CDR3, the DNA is TGTGCCAGCAGCCTCAGGACTAGCGGGGGGGCCCACGAGCAGTACTTC.

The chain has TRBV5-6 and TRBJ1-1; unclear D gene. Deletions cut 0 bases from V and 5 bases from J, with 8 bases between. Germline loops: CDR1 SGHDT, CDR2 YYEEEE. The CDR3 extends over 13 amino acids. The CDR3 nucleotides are TGTGCCAGCAGCTTGGGTTTCGCTACTGAAGCTTTCTTT. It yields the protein CASSLGFATEAFF.

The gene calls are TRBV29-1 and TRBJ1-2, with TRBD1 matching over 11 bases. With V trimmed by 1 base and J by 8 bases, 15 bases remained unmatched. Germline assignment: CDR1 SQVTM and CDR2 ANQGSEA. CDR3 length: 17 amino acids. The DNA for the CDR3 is TGCAGCGTTGAAGTCCCGCCGGGACAGGGGGGGCCCCGCGGCTACACCTTC. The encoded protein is CSVEVPPGQGGPRGYTF.

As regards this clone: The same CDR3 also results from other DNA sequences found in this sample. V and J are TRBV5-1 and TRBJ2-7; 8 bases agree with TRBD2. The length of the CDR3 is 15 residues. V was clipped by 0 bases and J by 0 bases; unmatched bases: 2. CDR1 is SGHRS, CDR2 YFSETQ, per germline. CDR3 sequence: CASSLEAGGSYEQYF. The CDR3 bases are TGCGCCAGCAGCTTGGAGGCGGGGGGCTCCTACGAGCAGTACTTC.

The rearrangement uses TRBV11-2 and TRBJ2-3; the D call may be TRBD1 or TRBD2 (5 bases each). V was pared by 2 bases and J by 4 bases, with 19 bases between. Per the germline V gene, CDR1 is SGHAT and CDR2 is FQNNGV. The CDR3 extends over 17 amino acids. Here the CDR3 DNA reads TGTGCCAGCAGCTTAAACAAGTTTGTCCTGGGGGCAGATACGCAGTATTTT. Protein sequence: CASSLNKFVLGADTQYF. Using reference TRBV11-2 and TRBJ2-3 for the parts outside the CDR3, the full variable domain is EAGVAQSPRYKIIEKRQSVAFWCNPISGHATLYWYQQILGQGPKLLIQFQNNGVVDDSQLPKDRFSAERLKGVDSTLKIQPAKLEDSAVYLCASSLNKFVLGADTQYFGPGTRLTVL.

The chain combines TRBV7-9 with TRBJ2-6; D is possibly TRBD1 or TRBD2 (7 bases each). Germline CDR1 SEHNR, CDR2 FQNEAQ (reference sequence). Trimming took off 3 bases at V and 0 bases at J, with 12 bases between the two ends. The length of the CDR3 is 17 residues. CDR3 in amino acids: CASSLGRGGSGANVLTF. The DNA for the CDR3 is TGTGCCAGCAGCTTGGGCAGGGGGGGCTCTGGGGCCAACGTCCTGACTTTC.

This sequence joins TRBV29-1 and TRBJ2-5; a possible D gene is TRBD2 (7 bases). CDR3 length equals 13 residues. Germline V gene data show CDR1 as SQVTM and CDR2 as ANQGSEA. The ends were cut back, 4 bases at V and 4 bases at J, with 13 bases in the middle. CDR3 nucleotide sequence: TGCAGCGTTGGGGGGGGACAAAGAGAGACCCAGTACTTC. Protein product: CSVGGGQRETQYF.

This CDR3 is CASRMGQPTEAFF. The CDR3 bases are TGTGCCAGCAGGATGGGACAGCCCACTGAAGCTTTCTTT. The chain is built from TRBV2 and TRBJ1-1, with TRBD1 identical over 7 bases. This CDR3 contains 13 residues. With 6 bases clipped from V and 4 bases from J, the junction kept 5 bases outside the gene matches. Germline V lookup: CDR1 SNHLY, CDR2 FYNNEI.

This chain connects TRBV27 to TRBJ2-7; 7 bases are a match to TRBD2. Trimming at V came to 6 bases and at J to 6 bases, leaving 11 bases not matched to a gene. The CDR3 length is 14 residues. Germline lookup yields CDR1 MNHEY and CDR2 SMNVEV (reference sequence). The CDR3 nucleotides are TGTGCCAGCAGGTTGGGAGGGGTGGTGGGCGAGCAGTACTTC. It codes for CASRLGGVVGEQYF.

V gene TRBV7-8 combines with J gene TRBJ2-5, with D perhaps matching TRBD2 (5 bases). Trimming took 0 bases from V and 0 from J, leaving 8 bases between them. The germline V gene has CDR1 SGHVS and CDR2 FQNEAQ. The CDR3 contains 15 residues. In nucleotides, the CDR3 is TGTGCCAGCAGCTTAGCTTGGGAGTACCAAGAGACCCAGTACTTC. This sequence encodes CASSLAWEYQETQYF.

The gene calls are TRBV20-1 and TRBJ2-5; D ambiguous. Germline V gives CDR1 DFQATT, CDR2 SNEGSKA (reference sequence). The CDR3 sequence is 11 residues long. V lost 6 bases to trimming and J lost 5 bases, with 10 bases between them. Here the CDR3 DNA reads TGCAGTGCCCTTCGAGGCGAGACCCAGTACTTC. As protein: CSALRGETQYF.

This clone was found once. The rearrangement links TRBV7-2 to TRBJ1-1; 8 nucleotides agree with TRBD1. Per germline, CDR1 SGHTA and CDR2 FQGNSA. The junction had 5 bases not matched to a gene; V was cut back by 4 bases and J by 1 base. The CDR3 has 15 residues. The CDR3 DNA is TGTGCCAGCAGCTACCAGGACAGGGCGAACACTGAAGCTTTCTTT. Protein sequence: CASSYQDRANTEAFF.

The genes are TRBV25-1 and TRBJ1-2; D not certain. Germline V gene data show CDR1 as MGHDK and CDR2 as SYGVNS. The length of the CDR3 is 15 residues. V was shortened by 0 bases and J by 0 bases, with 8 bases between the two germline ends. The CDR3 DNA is TGTGCCAGCAGTGAATACAAGGGAGCTAACTATGGCTACACCTTC. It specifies CASSEYKGANYGYTF.

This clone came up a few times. CDR3 in amino acids: CASSPGTSGGAQETQYF. The CDR3 DNA reads as TGCGCCAGCAGCCCCGGGACTAGCGGGGGGGCCCAAGAGACCCAGTACTTC. The chain has TRBV5-1 and TRBJ2-5; TRBD2 matches 16 bases. Losses at the gene ends were 4 bases for V and 1 base for J; bases not matched to a gene: 4. From germline, CDR1 is SGHRS and CDR2 YFSETQ. This CDR3 is 17 amino acids long. The full variable domain, its missing parts supplied by reference TRBV5-1 and TRBJ2-5, is KAGVTQTPRYLIKTRGQQVTLSCSPISGHRSVSWYQQTPGQGLQFLFEYFSETQRNKGNFPGRFSGRQFSNSRSEMNVSTLELGDSALYLCASSPGTSGGAQETQYFGPGTRLLVL.

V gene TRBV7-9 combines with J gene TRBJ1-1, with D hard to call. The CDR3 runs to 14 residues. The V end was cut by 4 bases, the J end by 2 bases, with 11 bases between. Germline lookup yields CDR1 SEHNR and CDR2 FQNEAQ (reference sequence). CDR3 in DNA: TGTGCCAGCAGCTCCGCCTTGGGAAACACTGAAGCTTTCTTT. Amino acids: CASSSALGNTEAFF.

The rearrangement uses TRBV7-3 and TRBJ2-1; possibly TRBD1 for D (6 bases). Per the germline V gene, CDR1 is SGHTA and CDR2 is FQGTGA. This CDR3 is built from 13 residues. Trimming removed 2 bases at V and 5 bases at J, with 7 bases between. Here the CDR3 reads CASSLGQNNEQFF. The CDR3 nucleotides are TGTGCCAGCAGCTTAGGACAGAACAATGAGCAGTTCTTC.

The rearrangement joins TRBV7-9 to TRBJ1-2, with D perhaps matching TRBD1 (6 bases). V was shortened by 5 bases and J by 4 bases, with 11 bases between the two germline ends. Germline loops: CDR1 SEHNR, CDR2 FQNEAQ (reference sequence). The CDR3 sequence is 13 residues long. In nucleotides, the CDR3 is TGTGCCAGCAGCCAGGACAGAACCTATGGCTACACCTTC. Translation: CASSQDRTYGYTF. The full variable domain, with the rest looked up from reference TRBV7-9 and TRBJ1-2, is DTGVSQNPRHKITKRGQNVTFRCDPISEHNRLYWYRQTLGQGPEFLTYFQNEAQLEKSRLLSDRFSAERPKGSFSTLEIQRTEQGDSAMYLCASSQDRTYGYTFGSGTRLTVV.

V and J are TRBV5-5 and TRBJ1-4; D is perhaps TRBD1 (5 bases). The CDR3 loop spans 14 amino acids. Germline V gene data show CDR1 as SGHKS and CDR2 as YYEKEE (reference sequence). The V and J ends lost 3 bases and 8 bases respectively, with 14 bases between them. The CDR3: CASSWGTLEEKLFF. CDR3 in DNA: TGTGCCAGCAGCTGGGGGACTTTGGAGGAAAAACTGTTTTTT.

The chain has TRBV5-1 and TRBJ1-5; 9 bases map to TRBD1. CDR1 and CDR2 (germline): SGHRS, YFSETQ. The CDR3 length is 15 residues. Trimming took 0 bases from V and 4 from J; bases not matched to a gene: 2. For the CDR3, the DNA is TGCGCCAGCAGCTTGGAAGGACAGGGGAATCAGCCCCAGCATTTT. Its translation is CASSLEGQGNQPQHF.

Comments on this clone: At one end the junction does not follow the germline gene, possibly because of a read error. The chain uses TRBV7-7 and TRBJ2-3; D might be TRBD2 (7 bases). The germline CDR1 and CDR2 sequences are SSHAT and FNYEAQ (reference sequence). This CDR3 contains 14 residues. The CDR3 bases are TGTGCTAGCAGCTTAGAGGGGGGGCCAGATACGCAGTATTTT. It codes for CASSLEGGPDTQYF.

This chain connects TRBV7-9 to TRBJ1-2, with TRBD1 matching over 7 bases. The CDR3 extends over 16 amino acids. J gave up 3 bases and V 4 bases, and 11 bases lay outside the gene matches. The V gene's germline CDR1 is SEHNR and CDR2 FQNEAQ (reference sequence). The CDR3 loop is CASSSSGGDSYYGYTF. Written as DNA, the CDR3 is TGTGCCAGCAGCTCGTCAGGGGGGGACAGCTACTATGGCTACACCTTC.

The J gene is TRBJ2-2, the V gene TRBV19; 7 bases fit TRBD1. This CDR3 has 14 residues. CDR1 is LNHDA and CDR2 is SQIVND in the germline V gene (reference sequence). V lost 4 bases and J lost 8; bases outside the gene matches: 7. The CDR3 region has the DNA TGTGCCAGTAGTAAGGGGGCCCGAGCGGGGGAGCTGTTTTTT. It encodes CASSKGARAGELFF.

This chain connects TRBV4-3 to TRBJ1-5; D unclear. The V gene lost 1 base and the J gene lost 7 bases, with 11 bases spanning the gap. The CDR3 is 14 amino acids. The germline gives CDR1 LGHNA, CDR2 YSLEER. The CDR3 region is CASSQAALGQPQHF. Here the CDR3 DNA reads TGCGCCAGCAGCCAAGCCGCCCTCGGACAGCCCCAGCATTTT.